What follows are 25 T cell receptor beta chains derived from one specimen sequenced in a study of blood T cell repertoires in COVID-19. TCRdb's table, derived via immunoSEQ multiplex PCR, lists solely in-frame clones and lacks some. The sample lists around 80,000 clones; 80% were seen once. Material for sequencing was peripheral blood. Receptor source: a woman aged 65 to 85 with acute or convalescent COVID-19.

V and J are TRBV9 and TRBJ2-5; 10 bases line up with TRBD2. This CDR3 spans 15 amino acids. Trimming removed 2 bases from V and 4 bases from J; junction bases left unmatched: 5. Per the germline V gene, CDR1 is SGDLS and CDR2 is YYNGEE. The CDR3 protein is CASSVTSGLLETQYF. The CDR3, as DNA: TGTGCCAGCAGCGTGACTAGCGGGTTACTAGAGACCCAGTACTTC.

The CDR3: CASSFSGQGQETQYF. CDR3 in DNA: TGTGCCAGCAGTTTCTCCGGACAGGGCCAAGAGACCCAGTACTTC. J is TRBJ2-5 and V is TRBV27, with 8 bases lining up with TRBD1. This CDR3 has 15 amino acids. The V segment lost 3 bases and the J segment 1 base; nucleotides outside the gene matches: 4. Germline V gene lookup returns CDR1 MNHEY and CDR2 SMNVEV (reference sequence).

The CDR3 coding sequence is TGTGCCCTAGAGGACGGGGGCAATCAGCCCCAGCATTTT. Protein sequence: CALEDGGNQPQHF. The gene calls are TRBV30 and TRBJ1-5; D remains ambiguous. CDR1 GTSNPN and CDR2 SVGIG come from the germline V gene (reference sequence). The CDR3 has 13 residues. V was trimmed by 8 bases and J by 2 bases, leaving 13 bases between them.

CDR3 residues: CASSLGTDTQYF. For the CDR3, the DNA is TGTGCCAGCTCTCTAGGCACAGATACGCAGTATTTT. The V call is TRBV18, the J call TRBJ2-3; D remains unclear. The CDR3 is made up of 12 amino acids. Germline V lookup: CDR1 KGHSH, CDR2 LQKENI. V gave up 6 bases and J gave up 1 base, with 5 bases separating them.

The chain uses TRBV3-1 (or the pseudogene TRBV3-2) and TRBJ2-3, with TRBD2 identical over 12 bases. The V gene end was trimmed by 3 bases and the J gene end by 4 bases; junction bases not matched to a gene: 2. From germline, CDR1 is LGHDT and CDR2 YNNKEL (reference sequence). The CDR3 loop spans 15 amino acids. CDR3 bases: TGTGCCAGCAGCCAGCCTAGCGGGGGGGCAGATACGCAGTATTTT. Amino acids: CASSQPSGGADTQYF.

The chain has TRBV2 and TRBJ2-1; unclear D gene. Germline V gene data show CDR1 as SNHLY and CDR2 as FYNNEI. Trimming pared 5 bases from V and 3 bases from J, leaving 14 bases between. CDR3 length: 15 residues. This CDR3 is CASSLTTTGYNEQFF. CDR3 in DNA: TGTGCCAGCAGTCTCACAACTACGGGCTACAATGAGCAGTTCTTC.

The V and J genes are TRBV5-5 and TRBJ2-3; 15 positions agree with TRBD2. CDR1 is SGHKS, CDR2 YYEKEE, per germline (reference sequence). This CDR3 has 17 residues. Losses at the gene ends were 2 bases for V and 2 bases for J; bases not matched to a gene: 3. This CDR3 is CASSFWTSGGATDTQYF. CDR3 bases: TGTGCCAGCAGCTTCTGGACTAGCGGGGGGGCCACAGATACGCAGTATTTT. The full variable domain, in which reference TRBV5-5 and TRBJ2-3 provide the parts outside the CDR3, is DAGVTQSPTHLIKTRGQQVTLRCSPISGHKSVSWYQQVLGQGPQFIFQYYEKEERGRGNFPDRFSARQFPNYSSELNVNALLLGDSALYLCASSFWTSGGATDTQYFGPGTRLTVL.

V gene TRBV5-8 combines with J gene TRBJ2-7; D perhaps matches TRBD2 (6 bases). The length of the CDR3 is 14 residues. Trimming stripped 1 base from V and 1 base from J, with 9 bases between. Germline V CDR1 and CDR2: SGHTS, YDEGEE. The CDR3 here is CASSLRGRSYEQYF. Written as DNA, the CDR3 is TGTGCCAGCAGCTTGCGAGGGAGGTCCTACGAGCAGTACTTC.

This clone was seen a single time. The V gene is TRBV9, the J gene TRBJ2-7, with 9 bases fitting TRBD1. Germline lookup yields CDR1 SGDLS and CDR2 YYNGEE. The CDR3 extends over 16 amino acids. Germline trimming cut 3 bases from V and 6 bases from J; bases unmatched to any gene: 13. As DNA, the CDR3 is TGTGCCAGCAGCGCCGAGGGGGGACAGGGCCTGTCCGAGCAGTACTTC. Amino acids: CASSAEGGQGLSEQYF.

The gene calls are TRBV6-5 and TRBJ1-2, with TRBD1 as a possible D gene (5 bases). The CDR3 spans 15 residues. The germline V and J ends were trimmed by 8 bases and 4 bases, with 20 bases remaining between them. The V gene's germline CDR1 is MNHEY and CDR2 SVGAGI. As DNA, the CDR3 is TGTGCCAGCGCCTCAACCGCGGGACGGTTCTATGGCTACACCTTC. It translates to CASASTAGRFYGYTF.

The V gene is TRBV6-2 or TRBV6-3, the J gene TRBJ2-6, with 9 bases lining up with TRBD1. Germline V CDR1 and CDR2: MNHEY, SVGEGT. The CDR3 contains 19 residues. V was clipped by 2 bases and J by 0 bases; unmatched bases: 8. The CDR3 DNA follows: TGTGCCAGCAGTTACCCCACCGGACAGGGGATCTCTGGGGCCAACGTCCTGACTTTC. This translates into CASSYPTGQGISGANVLTF.

For this clone: Other DNA sequences in this specimen translate into the identical CDR3. The rearrangement links TRBV6-5 to TRBJ2-7; 8 nucleotides align to TRBD1. With V trimmed by 2 bases and J by 2 bases, 2 bases remained unmatched. Looked up from germline, CDR1 is MNHEY and CDR2 is SVGAGI. This CDR3 has 14 residues. The CDR3 nucleotides read TGTGCCAGCAGTTACGGACAGGGTACCTACGAGCAGTACTTC. Amino acid sequence: CASSYGQGTYEQYF.

The CDR3 loop reads CASSSPGLPGGTEAFF. The CDR3 DNA reads TGTGCCAGTAGTAGCCCGGGACTCCCAGGGGGAACTGAAGCTTTCTTT. The gene calls are TRBV19 and TRBJ1-1; 7 bases agree with TRBD1. Per germline, CDR1 LNHDA and CDR2 SQIVND (reference sequence). The CDR3 runs 16 residues. J lost 5 bases, V lost 4 bases, and 13 bases had no gene match. Full variable domain (rest looked up from reference TRBV19 and TRBJ1-1): DGGITQSPKYLFRKEGQNVTLSCEQNLNHDAMYWYRQDPGQGLRLIYYSQIVNDFQKGDIAEGYSVSREKKESFPLTVTSAQKNPTAFYLCASSSPGLPGGTEAFFGQGTRLTVV.

CDR3 protein: CASSQDVAGRNYGYTF. DNA of the CDR3: TGCGCCAGCAGCCAAGATGTTGCGGGGCGTAACTATGGCTACACCTTC. The chain employs TRBV4-1 and TRBJ1-2, with D possibly being TRBD1 (5 bases). Trimming removed 0 bases at V and 1 base at J, with 12 bases between. Germline V CDR1 and CDR2: MGHRA, YSYEKL. CDR3 size: 16 residues.

The gene calls are TRBV27 and TRBJ1-2; 9 positions agree with TRBD1. The CDR3 totals 15 residues. The germline V gene has CDR1 MNHEY and CDR2 SMNVEV (reference sequence). Unmatched junction bases numbered 3, after V lost 0 bases and J lost 4 bases. The CDR3 protein is CASSLSDRGFYGYTF. CDR3 DNA sequence: TGTGCCAGCAGTTTATCGGACAGGGGATTCTATGGCTACACCTTC.

The V and J genes are TRBV11-3 and TRBJ1-6, with 7 bases matching TRBD1. Germline V gives CDR1 SGHNT, CDR2 YENEEA. This CDR3 is 14 amino acids long. The V segment lost 5 bases and the J segment 9 bases; nucleotides outside the gene matches: 7. CDR3 nucleotide sequence: TGTGCCAGCAGCACTCGACAGGGAAGTTCACCCCTCCACTTT. This encodes CASSTRQGSSPLHF.

A word on this clone: Other DNA sequences in this specimen translate into the identical CDR3. The chain recombines TRBV20-1 with TRBJ2-7; the D gene is possibly TRBD2 (5 bases). The CDR3 is made up of 11 amino acids. The V end was cut by 2 bases, the J end by 4 bases, with 6 bases between. CDR1 is DFQATT, CDR2 SNEGSKA, per germline (reference sequence). The CDR3 nucleotides are TGCAGTGCTAGACGGGATTACGAGCAGTACTTC. This gives the protein CSARRDYEQYF.

In this sample, this clone turned up once. The rearrangement uses TRBV4-3 and TRBJ1-2, with unresolved D. Germline assignment: CDR1 LGHNA and CDR2 YSLEER. The CDR3 extends over 11 amino acids. With 1 base removed from V and 10 bases from J, the gap between germline ends came to 7 bases. CDR3 in amino acids: CASSQGPVYTF. The CDR3 DNA reads TGCGCCAGCAGCCAAGGCCCAGTCTACACCTTC.

V is TRBV5-1 and J is TRBJ1-1, with TRBD1 matching 10 bases. With 2 bases clipped from V and 0 bases from J, the junction kept 7 bases outside the gene matches. Germline V gene data show CDR1 as SGHRS and CDR2 as YFSETQ. CDR3 length: 17 amino acids. DNA of the CDR3: TGCGCCAGCAGCTTAGGACAGGGGGTCTCCATGAACACTGAAGCTTTCTTT. This gives the protein CASSLGQGVSMNTEAFF.

This chain joins TRBV9 and TRBJ1-2; no firm D call. The germline gives CDR1 SGDLS, CDR2 YYNGEE. This CDR3 comprises 15 residues. V lost 4 bases and J 3 bases, leaving 16 bases between the germline ends. CDR3: CASSSPVGRDYGYTF. The CDR3 DNA reads as TGTGCCAGCAGCTCCCCAGTGGGGAGGGACTATGGCTACACCTTC.

This clone appeared a single time. The chain employs TRBV27 and TRBJ2-1; the D gene is possibly TRBD1 (5 bases). CDR1 is MNHEY, CDR2 SMNVEV, per germline (reference sequence). The CDR3 sequence is 15 residues long. Trimming took off 5 bases at V and 4 bases at J, with 15 bases between the two ends. This CDR3 reads CASSAYRQSYNEQFF. The CDR3 DNA reads as TGTGCCAGCAGTGCCTATCGACAGAGTTACAATGAGCAGTTCTTC.

The table lists this clone with a few counts. The chain joins TRBV4-1 to TRBJ2-5; 12 nucleotides line up with TRBD2. Germline V gives CDR1 MGHRA, CDR2 YSYEKL. V lost 3 bases and J lost 7; bases outside the gene matches: 6. The CDR3 is 15 amino acids. CDR3 nucleotides: TGCGCCAGCAGCCACCGACTAGCGGGGGACACGACCCAGTACTTC. Translated, it gives CASSHRLAGDTTQYF.

This chain links TRBV7-6 with TRBJ1-4, with D possibly matching TRBD1 (6 bases). Germline V CDR1 and CDR2: SGHVS, FNYEAQ. This CDR3 contains 14 residues. The V gene lost 2 bases and the J gene lost 5 bases, with 9 bases spanning the gap. In nucleotides, the CDR3 is TGTGCCAGCAGCTTAACCCAGGGGAATGAAAAACTGTTTTTT. It is translated as CASSLTQGNEKLFF.

The chain has TRBV5-1 and TRBJ2-7; possibly TRBD2 for D (6 bases). V lost 1 base, J lost 1 base, and 15 bases lay in between. From germline, CDR1 is SGHRS and CDR2 YFSETQ. The CDR3 runs 16 residues. CDR3 nucleotide sequence: TGCGCCAGCAGCTTGAAGGCGGGGTTTGCATCCTACGAGCAGTACTTC. It specifies CASSLKAGFASYEQYF.

This clone was seen just once. The chain carries TRBV4-3 and TRBJ2-3; a possible D gene is TRBD1 (6 bases). This CDR3 is built from 16 residues. Deletions cut 0 bases from V and 9 bases from J, with 19 bases between. Per germline, CDR1 LGHNA and CDR2 YSLEER. CDR3 sequence reads: CASSQDGGGPPATQYF. In DNA, the CDR3 is TGCGCCAGCAGCCAAGATGGGGGCGGCCCTCCCGCAACGCAGTATTTT.